This TCR beta chain stems from a study of identical twins. Study-level results: Potential partial confounding of zero-insertion analyses by invariant MAIT and iNKT cells was noted.

TCRdb analysed the 5' RACE reads with MiXCR anew, one entry per CDR3 protein. The sample comprises around 250,000 distinct CDR3 sequences, 5.5% to 7.5% of which are singletons, and 13% to 15% rests with the top ten. Notes on this clonotype: Antigen unknown.

The same data also contributed to another study, on T cells expressing NK-cell markers. That source notes: Repertoires of TCR beta were obtained from T cells sorted as CD3+CD56+NKG2C+, CD3+CD56+NKG2C- and CD3+CD56-NKG2C+.

The sample consisted of CD8+ T cells sorted from blood. This clonotype originated in a woman aged 18-29 years in good health.

CDR3 bases: TGTGCCAGCAGCCCGGGACGCGGGATGGGGGAGCAGTACTTC. This gives the protein CASSPGRGMGEQYF. The V gene is TRBV6-1, the J gene TRBJ2-7; TRBD2 might be the D (6 bases). The CDR3 consists of 14 residues. Germline CDR1 is MNHNS and CDR2 is SASEGT. Trimming left V 6 bases short and J 7 bases short, with 19 bases between.